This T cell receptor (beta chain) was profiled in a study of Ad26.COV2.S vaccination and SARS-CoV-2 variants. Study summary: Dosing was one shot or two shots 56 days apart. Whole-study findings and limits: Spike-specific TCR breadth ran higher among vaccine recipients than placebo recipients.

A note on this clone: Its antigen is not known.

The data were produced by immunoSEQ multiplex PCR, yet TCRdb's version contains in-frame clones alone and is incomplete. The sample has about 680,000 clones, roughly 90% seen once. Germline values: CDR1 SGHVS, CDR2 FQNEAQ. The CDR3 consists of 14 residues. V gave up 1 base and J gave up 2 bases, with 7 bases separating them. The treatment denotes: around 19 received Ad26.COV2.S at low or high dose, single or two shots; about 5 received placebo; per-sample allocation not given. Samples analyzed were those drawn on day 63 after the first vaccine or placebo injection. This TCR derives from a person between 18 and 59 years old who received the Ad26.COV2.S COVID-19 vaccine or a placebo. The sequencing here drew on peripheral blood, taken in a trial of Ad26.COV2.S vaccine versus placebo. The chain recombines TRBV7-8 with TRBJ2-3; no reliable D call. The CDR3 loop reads CASSLVVPTDTQYF. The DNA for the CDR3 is TGTGCCAGCAGCTTAGTGGTCCCCACAGATACGCAGTATTTT.